Below, 13 T cell receptor beta chains from the same sample are listed, as sequenced in a study of CXCR3-negative and CXCR3-positive naive CD8 T cells. These receptors' targets are unknown. General study results and limits: Hydrophobicity of TRB CDR3s was greater in CXCR3-positive naive cells than in CXCR3-negative naive cells.

Libraries were UMI-labeled 5' RACE TRB cDNA. TCRdb re-called the 5' RACE reads, yielding one record per CDR3 amino acid sequence without DNA. The data show roughly 140,000 distinct CDR3 sequences, and the top ten clones hold around 0.3%. The sample was naive CXCR3+ CD8+ T cells from blood. Stated subset: CD45RO-CCR7+CD27+CD95- naive CD8+ T cells expressing CXCR3 (TNR3+). The receptor set was obtained from a human donor in good health. Some clones in this sample may be carry-over from other donors' samples.

This sequence joins TRBV7-9 and TRBJ2-5; the D call of TRBD2 rests on TCRdb alone, since no DNA is present to check it. There are 13 residues in the CDR3. Germline V CDR1 and CDR2: SEHNR, FQNEAQ (reference sequence). CDR3 sequence reads: CASRADPKETQYF.

CDR3 loop: CASSLTSSYEQYF. This chain links TRBV7-2 with TRBJ2-7. Germline CDR1 and CDR2: SGHTA and FQGNSA. CDR3 size: 13 residues.

The CDR3 spells CASSPAGTSLYEQYF. This chain joins TRBV27 and TRBJ2-7; there is no DNA to check the TCRdb D call of TRBD2. The germline V gene encodes CDR1 MNHEY and CDR2 SMNVEV (reference sequence). The CDR3 is 15 amino acids.

J is TRBJ2-7 and V is TRBV5-6; checking the TCRdb D call of TRBD1 is not possible without DNA. The CDR3 totals 15 residues. Per the germline V gene, CDR1 is SGHDT and CDR2 is YYEEEE. The CDR3 loop is CASSLVRGVAYEQYF. The whole variable domain, remainder taken from reference TRBV5-6 and TRBJ2-7, is DAGVTQSPTHLIKTRGQQVTLRCSPKSGHDTVSWYQQALGQGPQFIFQYYEEEERQRGNFPDRFSGHQFPNYSSELNVNALLLGDSALYLCASSLVRGVAYEQYFGPGTRLTVT.

The chain couples TRBV3-1 to TRBJ1-1. This CDR3 comprises 11 residues. In germline, CDR1 is LGHDT, CDR2 YNNKEL (reference sequence). CDR3 amino acids: CASSQGSEAFF.

V usage is TRBV7-9 and J usage is TRBJ2-1; TCRdb names TRBD2, which stays unverified in the absence of DNA. The CDR3 runs to 15 residues. Germline V gene lookup returns CDR1 SEHNR and CDR2 FQNEAQ (reference sequence). CDR3 in amino acids: CASSQTSIAYNEQFF. The whole variable domain, remainder taken from reference TRBV7-9 and TRBJ2-1, is DTGVSQNPRHKITKRGQNVTFRCDPISEHNRLYWYRQTLGQGPEFLTYFQNEAQLEKSRLLSDRFSAERPKGSFSTLEIQRTEQGDSAMYLCASSQTSIAYNEQFFGPGTRLTVL.

V gene TRBV28 combines with J gene TRBJ2-7; as DNA is missing, the TRBD1 call by TCRdb cannot be tested. The CDR3 covers 20 residues. Germline V CDR1 and CDR2: MDHEN, SYDVKM. The CDR3: CASRFTTPTSGATFSYEQYF.

The chain joins TRBV29-1 to TRBJ1-1. This CDR3 spans 14 amino acids. CDR1 is SQVTM and CDR2 is ANQGSEA in the germline V gene. The CDR3 region is CSVEASRMNTEAFF.

J is TRBJ2-2 and V is TRBV6-2 or TRBV6-3; TCRdb gives TRBD2 as the D gene, but with no DNA this cannot be confirmed. Germline-derived CDR1 and CDR2 are MNHEY and SVGEGT. There are 16 residues in the CDR3. CDR3 sequence reads: CASSTLSPAVAGELFF.

The rearrangement links TRBV5-1 to TRBJ2-1. The CDR3 loop spans 15 amino acids. Germline CDR1 and CDR2: SGHRS and YFSETQ. The CDR3 protein is CASSLASLPNNEQFF.

V gene TRBV27 combines with J gene TRBJ1-2; without DNA, the TCRdb call of TRBD1 cannot be checked. CDR3 length: 15 amino acids. Germline assignment: CDR1 MNHEY and CDR2 SMNVEV (reference sequence). CDR3 residues: CASSPGGVFVDGYTF.

J is TRBJ2-7 and V is TRBV11-2; TCRdb selects TRBD1, and the lack of DNA leaves this call unchecked. The CDR3 loop spans 16 amino acids. CDR1 and CDR2 from the germline V gene are SGHAT and FQNNGV. CDR3 in amino acids: CASSLDPGTGGYEQYF. Supplemented by reference TRBV11-2 and TRBJ2-7, the full variable domain reads EAGVAQSPRYKIIEKRQSVAFWCNPISGHATLYWYQQILGQGPKLLIQFQNNGVVDDSQLPKDRFSAERLKGVDSTLKIQPAKLEDSAVYLCASSLDPGTGGYEQYFGPGTRLTVT.

This chain connects TRBV10-3 to TRBJ2-2. The CDR3 contains 14 residues. Per the germline V gene, CDR1 is ENHRY and CDR2 is SYGVKD. CDR3 region: CAISSEYNTGELFF.